This TCR beta chain was identified during a study of Graves' ophthalmopathy and Graves' hyperthyroidism (dated by TCRdb to between 2017 and 2018). The study in broad terms: Peripheral blood was collected before any treatment was given, at the time of initial diagnosis. An independent validation cohort comprised 18 hyperthyroidism patients and 15 to 17 patients who later progressed from hyperthyroidism to ophthalmopathy. After sampling, hyperthyroidism patients received methimazole starting at 30 mg daily, and ophthalmopathy patients received high-dose intravenous methylprednisolone. TCR beta repertoire signatures were used to distinguish Graves' ophthalmopathy from Graves' hyperthyroidism and to predict progression to ophthalmopathy. In five to seven hyperthyroidism patients, T-cell repertoires of thyroid tissue and blood were compared. In total, approximately 130 blood samples were TCR-sequenced: approximately 42 ophthalmopathy, over 70 hyperthyroidism and about 17 hyperthyroidism-to-ophthalmopathy patients. To explore V-J signatures that separate ophthalmopathy from hyperthyroidism, a discovery set of about 100 patients was enrolled, consisting of 43 with ophthalmopathy and roughly 60 with stable hyperthyroidism. The 100 or so discovery patients were randomly divided into training and test sets at a 7:3 ratio. Findings and caveats that apply to the study as a whole: In cross-validation, the 13-signature model distinguished ophthalmopathy from stable hyperthyroidism with nearly 90% sensitivity and around 81% specificity, while in the test set the corresponding values were about 79% and 69%. Most of the expanded thyroid clonotypes with a frequency above 0.001 were also detected in blood, and it was suggested that the thyroid immune response may be reflected by blood repertoires. Sample size was not predetermined statistically, and investigators were not blinded to group allocation. In validation, the model predicted ophthalmopathy progression with nearly 71% sensitivity and roughly 72% specificity; roughly 12 predicted patients were CT-confirmed with GO in a median of around 6.5 months.

Patients with ophthalmopathy had moderately to severely active disease, with a Clinical Activity Score of 3 or more, a NOSPECS grade of 4 or more, and a disease duration of less than 3 months. Patients with other autoimmune diseases, uncontrolled infections, pregnancy or lactation were excluded. Clinical symptoms, serum thyroxine, TRAb, thyroid ultrasound and orbital computed tomography were used for diagnosis. PBMCs were isolated from 10 ml of fresh peripheral blood by Ficoll-Paque density gradient centrifugation. Total RNA was extracted using Trizol reagent, and RNA quality was checked on an Agilent 2100 Bioanalyzer. For repertoire sequencing, the TCR beta CDR3 regions were amplified from RNA transcripts. HTBI primers and the Qiagen OneStep RT-PCR kit were used in a first-round RT-PCR, which was followed by a second-round multiplex PCR, size selection and purification. Libraries were sequenced on an Illumina HiSeq2000 using paired-end 100 bp reads. Processing in the source paper ran as follows. SOAPnuke was used to process the reads, throwing out any read that had adapters, had uncalled bases, had a mean Phred below 15, or lacked an exact constant-primer or identifier match. COPE v1.2.5 was used to merge the high-quality paired reads. Each unique nucleotide sequence was defined as a clonotype, and clonotypes were aligned to IMGT TRB V, D and J references with MiTCR v1.1. Only V-J combinations with frequency above 0.0001 were analysed, covering 99% to 99.2% of repertoires. For each V-J combination, a TCR clonal expansion and chaos score was defined as F50 clonal expansion divided by the chaos observed in the TCRdist matrix. Welch's t-statistics and random forest were used to reduce the features to 10 to 15 V-J combinations, which were then used as input to a naive Bayes classifier. The similarity between thyroid and blood repertoires was quantified using the Morisita-Horn index. The public sequencing data were trimmed at Q25 with fastp and processed into clonotypes with MiXCR by TCRdb, which kept only in-frame beta chains. Each CDR3 protein gets just one entry, which takes the most common genes and DNA from the rows behind it. The V and J calls here are based on TCRdb, not the publication. The sample table shows roughly 13,000 distinct CDR3 sequences, and approximately 51% are seen once. The leading ten clones occupy 45% of the sample.

Note on this clonotype: This receptor's antigen is unknown. Within one base of it there is no much larger clone, and no base qualities were kept.

This clonotype was obtained from a woman under 40 with Graves' ophthalmopathy. Donor details come from another sample of the same person, matched by shared clones. Sequencing was performed on peripheral blood.

CDR3 region: CASSKQGIGYEQYF. The bases are TGTGCCAGCAGTAAACAGGGTATTGGGTACGAGCAGTACTTC. The rearrangement joined TRBV2 to TRBJ2-7, and possibly TRBD1, on 6 matching bases. For CDR1 and CDR2, the germline V gene lists SNHLY and FYNNEI. V lost 5 bases and J lost 4 bases; the stretch between them is 15 bases long. The CDR3 measures 14 amino acids from cysteine to phenylalanine. Only the CDR3 region is kept as DNA, spanning 42 bases read in frame from base 1.